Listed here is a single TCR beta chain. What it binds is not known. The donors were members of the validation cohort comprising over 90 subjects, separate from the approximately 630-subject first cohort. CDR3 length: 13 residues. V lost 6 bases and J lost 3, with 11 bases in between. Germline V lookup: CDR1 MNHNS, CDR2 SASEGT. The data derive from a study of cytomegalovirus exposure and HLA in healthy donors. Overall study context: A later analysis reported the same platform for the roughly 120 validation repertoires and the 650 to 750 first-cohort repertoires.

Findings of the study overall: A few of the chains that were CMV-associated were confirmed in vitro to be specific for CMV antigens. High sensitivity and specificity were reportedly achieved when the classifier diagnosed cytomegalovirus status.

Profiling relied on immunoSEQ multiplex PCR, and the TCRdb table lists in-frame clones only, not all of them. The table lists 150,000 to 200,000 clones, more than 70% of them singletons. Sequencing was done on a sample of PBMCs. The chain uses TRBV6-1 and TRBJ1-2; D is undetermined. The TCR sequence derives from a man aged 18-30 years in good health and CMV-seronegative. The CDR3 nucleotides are TGTGCCAGCAGAACAGTCTCTGACTATGGCTACACCTTC. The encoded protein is CASRTVSDYGYTF.